This TCR beta chain came from a study of blood T cell repertoires in COVID-19 (TCRdb year 2020). Regarding the study in general: Samples from collaborators originated in the United States, Italy and Spain and spanned both the acute and convalescent phases of COVID-19. The repertoires were made available in a free public database intended to serve as a resource for research on the immune response to SARS-CoV-2. The samples were drawn from the first 160 participants of the ongoing ImmuneRACE study and from under 1,500 subjects provided by 6 global collaborators. Where HLA class I and class II types were available, the types were taken from metadata supplied by the sample provider, not from assay-based typing. Deeply sampled blood TCRbeta repertoires from subjects exposed to, actively infected with, or recovered from COVID-19 were included in the dataset. Nearly every sample came with metadata listing a de-identified subject ID, COVID-19 status, age in years and sex. The prospective study material was composed of cDNA or gDNA derived from T cells, B-cell-depleted T cells, or PBMCs. What the research found in general, with its limitations: The quantity of clinical and demographic metadata differed by source and by participant and was supplied without curation.

The CDR3 numbers 13 residues from cysteine through phenylalanine. Solely the CDR3 DNA is kept, with 39 bases framed from the first base. V gives up 1 base and J gives up 2 bases, and the segment between their germline ends measures 6 bases. Based on the germline V gene, the CDR1 and CDR2 sequences are SQVTM and ANQGSEA. Concerning this clone itself: What antigen it recognizes has not been identified. Base qualities were left out, and no much larger clone turns up one base away.

The collaborating institutions used their own protocols to collect whole blood in K2EDTA tubes. For TCRbeta analysis, collaborator samples were shipped as frozen whole blood, as isolated PBMCs, or as DNA extracted from either sample type. TCRbeta CDR3 regions were amplified from genomic DNA using the immunoSEQ Assay, a bias-controlled multiplex PCR. Per the source publication's procedure: The number of nucleated cells in each sample was estimated from the amplification of reference gene primers within the assay. To quantify the absolute abundance of each unique TCRbeta CDR3 rearrangement, sequence reads were collapsed and filtered. For each sample, productive Simpson clonality was calculated by taking the square root of Simpson's diversity index across productive rearrangements. TCRdb re-hosts the immuneACCESS table, in-frame sequences only. Its copies lack some clones; in the studies checked, an unresolved V gene accounts for under half of them, and the cause for the rest is not known. Clonal size and the V and J genes are those of that table, whereas D and trimming came from the DNA. This sample comprises fewer than 85,000 clones, around 70% of them detected only once. The leading ten clones occupy roughly 23% of the sample.

Specimen: peripheral blood. The TCR comes from a man aged 60 to 69 with acute or convalescent COVID-19. The sequence is built from TRBV29-1 and TRBJ2-1; no D gene call is confident. The CDR3 has the sequence CSVEVETYNEQFF. In nucleotides, the sequence is TGCAGCGTTGAAGTAGAGACCTACAATGAGCAGTTCTTC.